The 5 T cell receptor beta chains in this list originate from one sample, sequenced in a study of blood T cell repertoires in COVID-19. Libraries were prepared by immunoSEQ multiplex PCR; TCRdb keeps only in-frame clonotypes and omits some of them. The sample lists 250,000 to 300,000 clones; around 82% were seen once. The specimen sequenced was peripheral blood. The receptors come from a woman between 18 and 29 years old with acute or convalescent COVID-19.

The V and J genes are TRBV5-4 and TRBJ2-5, with 12 positions matching TRBD2. Germline CDR1 SGHNT, CDR2 YYREEE (reference sequence). Losses at the gene ends were 4 bases for V and 5 bases for J; bases not matched to a gene: 6. This CDR3 has 15 amino acids. The CDR3 protein is CASSTSGRWLETQYF. The CDR3 nucleotides read TGTGCCAGCAGCACTAGCGGGAGGTGGTTGGAGACCCAGTACTTC.

The sample holds a few counts of this clone. The chain employs TRBV18 and TRBJ1-5; 10 bases are shared with TRBD1. CDR3 length: 15 amino acids. V shed 6 bases, J shed 4 bases, and the junction held 6 bases outside the gene matches. The germline CDR1 and CDR2 sequences are KGHSH and LQKENI. CDR3 nucleotide sequence: TGTGCCAGCTCGCCAGTGGGACAGGGGAATCAGCCCCAGCATTTT. Amino acids: CASSPVGQGNQPQHF.

Only one count was recorded for this clone. The chain joins TRBV18 to TRBJ2-4; 9 bases fit TRBD2. Trimming took 0 bases from V and 5 from J; bases not matched to a gene: 8. The germline gives CDR1 KGHSH, CDR2 LQKENI. The CDR3 sequence is 17 residues long. For the CDR3, the DNA is TGTGCCAGCTCACCACCGGGGCGGGAGGGCCCCCAAAACATTCAGTACTTC. Translation: CASSPPGREGPQNIQYF.

This chain uses TRBV6-5 with TRBJ2-7; the match to TRBD1 covers 9 bases. Unmatched junction bases numbered 9, after V lost 4 bases and J lost 5 bases. Germline V gene lookup returns CDR1 MNHEY and CDR2 SVGAGI. CDR3 length equals 15 residues. The CDR3 spells CASSFLYGTGHEQYF. CDR3 nucleotides: TGTGCCAGCAGTTTCCTATATGGGACAGGGCACGAGCAGTACTTC.

This chain links TRBV5-1 with TRBJ1-4; no definite D call. CDR1 is SGHRS, CDR2 YFSETQ, per germline. Trimming took 1 base from V and 7 from J, leaving 11 bases between them. This CDR3 is built from 14 residues. Here the CDR3 reads CASSLTGSGEKLFF. DNA of the CDR3: TGCGCCAGCAGCTTGACGGGAAGCGGTGAAAAACTGTTTTTT.